A single sample is the source of the 15 T cell receptor beta chains below, sequenced in a study of cytomegalovirus exposure and HLA in healthy donors. The PCR had 60 Vbeta and 13 Jbeta primers. Only in-frame clones appear in the TCRdb table, and some are missing; sequencing was by immunoSEQ multiplex PCR. Counted here are approximately 140,000 clones, 79% occurring once; the ten biggest clones make up around 1%. The specimen sequenced was PBMCs. The receptors originated from a man between 18 and 35 years old in good health and CMV-seronegative.

The chain uses TRBV9 and TRBJ2-5, with 10 bases that match TRBD1. V dropped 3 bases and J dropped 2; count of bases not matched to a gene: 4. Germline V lookup: CDR1 SGDLS, CDR2 YYNGEE. The CDR3 runs to 15 residues. The CDR3 sequence is CASSAGTGEQETQYF. The CDR3 coding sequence is TGTGCCAGCAGCGCCGGGACAGGGGAACAAGAGACCCAGTACTTC. Together with reference TRBV9 and TRBJ2-5, the CDR3 gives the full variable domain: DSGVTQTPKHLITATGQRVTLRCSPRSGDLSVYWYQQSLDQGLQFLIQYYNGEERAKGNILERFSAQQFPDLHSELNLSSLELGDSALYFCASSAGTGEQETQYFGPGTRLLVL.

The rearrangement uses TRBV4-2 and TRBJ1-5; the D is unclear. The CDR3 extends over 15 amino acids. The germline CDR1 and CDR2 sequences are LGHNA and YNFKEQ. The V and J ends lost 0 bases and 4 bases respectively, with 10 bases between them. DNA for the CDR3: TGTGCCAGCAGCCAAGATCTTTCCCTTAATCAGCCCCAGCATTTT. Protein product: CASSQDLSLNQPQHF.

Written as DNA, the CDR3 is TGTGCCAGCAGCTTGGAGGGCGGGGGGGCCCGGAAGGAGCAGTTCTTC. This encodes CASSLEGGGARKEQFF. The genes are TRBV5-4 and TRBJ2-1; 9 bases agree with TRBD2. The CDR3 loop spans 16 amino acids. Per germline, CDR1 SGHNT and CDR2 YYREEE (reference sequence). Trimming at V came to 0 bases and at J to 10 bases, leaving 11 bases not matched to a gene.

This clone was counted many times. The chain joins TRBV19 to TRBJ1-4; 7 positions match TRBD1. The ends lost 11 bases at V and 3 bases at J; junction bases unmatched: 6. There are 13 residues in the CDR3. In germline, CDR1 is LNHDA, CDR2 SQIVND (reference sequence). The CDR3 sequence is CASKTGSNEKLFF. Written as DNA, the CDR3 is TGTGCCTCCAAGACAGGGTCTAATGAAAAACTGTTTTTT.

V gene TRBV14 combines with J gene TRBJ1-2; perhaps TRBD1 as D (6 bases). From germline, CDR1 is SGHDN and CDR2 FVKESK. CDR3 length: 15 amino acids. The V and J ends lost 4 bases and 0 bases respectively, with 12 bases between them. The CDR3 sequence is CASSLQGIANYGYTF. The CDR3 nucleotides read TGTGCCAGCAGCCTCCAGGGGATAGCTAACTATGGCTACACCTTC.

The chain is built from TRBV5-4 and TRBJ2-3, with 11 bases lining up with TRBD1. The CDR3 extends over 15 amino acids. Germline V gives CDR1 SGHNT, CDR2 YYREEE (reference sequence). J lost 5 bases, V lost 5 bases, and 7 bases had no gene match. CDR3 DNA sequence: TGTGCCAGCAGACGGACAGGGGGCGCTGGAGATACGCAGTATTTT. Its protein is CASRRTGGAGDTQYF.

This chain uses TRBV7-2 with TRBJ1-1; TRBD1 is a possible D gene (6 bases). There are 15 residues in the CDR3. CDR1 is SGHTA and CDR2 is FQGNSA in the germline V gene. The ends were cut back, 5 bases at V and 1 base at J, with 14 bases in the middle. In DNA, the CDR3 is TGTGCCAGCAGCCCGGGGGGCAGGGAGAACACTGAAGCTTTCTTT. Its protein product is CASSPGGRENTEAFF.

The sample holds one count of this clone. This chain connects TRBV9 to TRBJ2-1; D not certain. The CDR3 length is 12 residues. The V end lost 0 bases, the J end lost 5 bases, and 3 bases lay between the germline ends. Germline V CDR1 and CDR2: SGDLS, YYNGEE. In nucleotides, the CDR3 is TGTGCCAGCAGCGTAGACAACAATGAGCAGTTCTTC. The encoded protein is CASSVDNNEQFF.

The rearrangement uses TRBV6-6 and TRBJ2-7; TRBD1 aligns across 10 bases. The germline V gene encodes CDR1 MNHNY and CDR2 SVGAGI (reference sequence). V dropped 5 bases and J dropped 7; count of bases not matched to a gene: 11. This CDR3 has 15 residues. CDR3 region: CASSKLGQGVWEQYF. CDR3 coding DNA: TGTGCCAGCAGTAAGCTAGGACAGGGGGTTTGGGAGCAGTACTTC.

The chain employs TRBV27 and TRBJ2-1; 10 bases fit TRBD1. CDR3 length: 15 amino acids. V shed 2 bases and J 7 bases; nucleotides not matched to a gene: 5. Germline V CDR1 and CDR2: MNHEY, SMNVEV (reference sequence). CDR3 protein: CASSLGTGVTNEQFF. The CDR3 DNA is TGTGCCAGCAGTTTAGGGACAGGGGTAACGAATGAGCAGTTCTTC.

This chain uses TRBV19 with TRBJ1-1, with D unresolved. Germline loops: CDR1 LNHDA, CDR2 SQIVND (reference sequence). CDR3 size: 15 residues. V was cut by 1 base and J by 1 base, with 10 bases left in between. The DNA of the CDR3 is TGTGCCAGTAGTATAGTTCTGGGCCGGAACACTGAAGCTTTCTTT. Translated: CASSIVLGRNTEAFF. The full variable domain, with the rest looked up from reference TRBV19 and TRBJ1-1, is DGGITQSPKYLFRKEGQNVTLSCEQNLNHDAMYWYRQDPGQGLRLIYYSQIVNDFQKGDIAEGYSVSREKKESFPLTVTSAQKNPTAFYLCASSIVLGRNTEAFFGQGTRLTVV.

The gene calls are TRBV5-6 and TRBJ2-1; 9 bases agree with TRBD2. The CDR3 is 15 amino acids. Unmatched junction bases numbered 15, after V lost 7 bases and J lost 10 bases. The germline V gene encodes CDR1 SGHDT and CDR2 YYEEEE. As DNA, the CDR3 is TGTGCCAGCCTGCACGGACTGTCTAGCGGGGACGAGCAGTTCTTC. This translates into CASLHGLSSGDEQFF.

V usage is TRBV18 and J usage is TRBJ1-1; the match to TRBD1 covers 7 bases. With V trimmed by 5 bases and J by 2 bases, 5 bases remained unmatched. This CDR3 is built from 14 residues. The germline gives CDR1 KGHSH, CDR2 LQKENI. For the CDR3, the DNA is TGTGCCAGCTCAGAGGACAGGTTAAACACTGAAGCTTTCTTT. Translation: CASSEDRLNTEAFF.

The chain is built from TRBV19 and TRBJ1-5, with a tentative D call TRBD1 (5 bases). Looked up from germline, CDR1 is LNHDA and CDR2 is SQIVND (reference sequence). The CDR3 is 15 residues long. Trimming left V 3 bases short and J 3 bases short, with 12 bases between. The CDR3 here is CASSMGGPLNQPQHF. In DNA, the CDR3 is TGTGCCAGTAGTATGGGGGGACCCCTCAATCAGCCCCAGCATTTT.

This clone was detected only a few times. This chain connects TRBV6-5 to TRBJ1-2; no clear D. Germline V CDR1 and CDR2: MNHEY, SVGAGI. This CDR3 is built from 13 residues. V shed 4 bases and J shed 13 bases, with 19 bases lying between them. The CDR3 DNA sequence: TGTGCCAGCAGTTCGGAGGGCCAACTCGGGTGCACCTTC. Amino acids: CASSSEGQLGCTF.